The clone carrying this T cell receptor (beta chain) was counted many times. There are 17 residues in the CDR3. Between the trimmed V and J ends, which lost 1 base and 5 bases, there was a span of 15 bases. Per germline, CDR1 SEHNR and CDR2 FQNEAQ (reference sequence). This sample is part of a study of T cells in Graves' hyperthyroidism and ophthalmopathy. There were TCR beta CDR3 regions amplified from RNA transcripts. The TCR CDR3 was amplified in a first-round RT-PCR using the HTBI primer set. TCRdb re-analysed the multiplex PCR reads in MiXCR, keeping a single row per CDR3 protein. The sample lists 750,000 to 900,000 distinct CDR3 sequences, over 35% seen once, with approximately 10% in the top ten.

Sequenced input: blood. V is TRBV7-9 and J is TRBJ2-6; D not certain. The sequence was obtained from a man younger than 30 with Graves' hyperthyroidism. The CDR3 sequence: CASSLGSSLGWANVLTF. CDR3 bases: TGTGCCAGCAGCTTAGGCAGCTCTCTGGGATGGGCCAACGTCCTGACTTTC.